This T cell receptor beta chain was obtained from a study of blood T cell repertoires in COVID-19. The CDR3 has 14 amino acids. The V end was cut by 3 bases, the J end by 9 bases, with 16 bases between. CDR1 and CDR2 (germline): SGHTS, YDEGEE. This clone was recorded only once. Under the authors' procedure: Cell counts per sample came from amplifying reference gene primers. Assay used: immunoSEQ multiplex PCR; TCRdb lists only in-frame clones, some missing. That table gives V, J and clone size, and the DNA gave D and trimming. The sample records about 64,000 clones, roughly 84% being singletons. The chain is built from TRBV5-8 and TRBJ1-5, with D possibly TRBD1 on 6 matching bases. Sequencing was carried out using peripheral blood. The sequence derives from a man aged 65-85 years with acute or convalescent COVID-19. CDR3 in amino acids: CASSWTQGWWPQHF. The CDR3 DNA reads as TGTGCCAGCAGCTGGACACAGGGATGGTGGCCCCAGCATTTT.